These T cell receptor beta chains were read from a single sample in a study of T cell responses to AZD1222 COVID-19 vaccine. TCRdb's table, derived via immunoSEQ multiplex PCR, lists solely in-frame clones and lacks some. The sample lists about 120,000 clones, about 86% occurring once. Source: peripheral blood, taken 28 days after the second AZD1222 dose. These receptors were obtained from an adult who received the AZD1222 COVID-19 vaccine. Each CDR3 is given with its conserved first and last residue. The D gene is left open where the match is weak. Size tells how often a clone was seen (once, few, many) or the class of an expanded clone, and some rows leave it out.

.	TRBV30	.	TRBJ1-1	CACNSAGGAFF	TGTGCCTGTAATTCGGCCGGTGGAGCTTTCTTT
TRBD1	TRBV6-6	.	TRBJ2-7	CASSSSGTGYPYEQYF	TGTGCCAGCAGTTCCTCCGGGACAGGGTATCCCTACGAGCAGTACTTC
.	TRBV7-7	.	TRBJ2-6	CASSLILAGPDSGANVLTF	TGTGCTAGCAGCTTAATACTGGCAGGGCCGGACTCTGGGGCCAACGTCCTGACTTTC
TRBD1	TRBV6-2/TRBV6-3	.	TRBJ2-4	CASSYQGAGTLKNIQYF	TGTGCCAGCAGTTACCAGGGGGCCGGGACGCTGAAAAACATTCAGTACTTC
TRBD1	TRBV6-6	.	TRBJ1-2	CASSLDRGLGGYTF	TGTGCCAGCAGTCTGGACAGGGGTTTAGGCGGCTACACCTTC
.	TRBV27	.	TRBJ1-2	CASRRGSNYGYTF	TGTGCCAGCAGGCGGGGCTCCAACTATGGCTACACCTTC
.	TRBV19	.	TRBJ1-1	CASSMLGAEAFF	TGTGCCAGTAGTATGTTGGGGGCTGAAGCTTTCTTT
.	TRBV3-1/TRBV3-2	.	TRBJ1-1	CASSQVIGLNTEAFF	TGTGCCAGCAGCCAAGTCATAGGGCTGAACACTGAAGCTTTCTTT
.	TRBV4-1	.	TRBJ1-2	CASSQVGGSYGYTF	TGCGCCAGCAGCCAAGTGGGCGGCAGCTATGGCTACACCTTC
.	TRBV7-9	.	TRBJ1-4	CASSLETPSEKLFF	TGTGCCAGCAGCTTAGAGACACCTAGTGAAAAACTGTTTTTT
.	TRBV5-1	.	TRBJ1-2	CASSLEQPYGYTF	TGCGCCAGCAGCTTGGAACAGCCCTATGGCTACACCTTC
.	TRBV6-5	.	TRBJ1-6	CASSYSSGDNSPLHF	TGTGCCAGCAGTTACTCGTCAGGGGATAATTCACCCCTCCACTTT
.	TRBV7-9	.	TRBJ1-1	CASSLARISTEAFF	TGTGCCAGCAGCTTAGCTCGGATTTCCACTGAAGCTTTCTTT
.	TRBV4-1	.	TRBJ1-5	CASSQGPGTAQPQHF	TGCGCCAGCAGCCAAGGTCCAGGGACGGCTCAGCCCCAGCATTTT
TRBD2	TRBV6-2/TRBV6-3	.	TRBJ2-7	CASSRQLAGGFYEQYF	TGTGCCAGCAGTCGCCAACTAGCGGGGGGCTTTTACGAGCAGTACTTC
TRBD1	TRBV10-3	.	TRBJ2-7	CAISDPTAGQGAREQYF	TGTGCCATCAGTGATCCCACTGCGGGACAGGGGGCACGAGAGCAGTACTTC
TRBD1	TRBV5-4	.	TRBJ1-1	CASSSGQGLSGGTEAFF	TGTGCCAGCAGCTCCGGACAGGGACTCTCGGGAGGTACTGAAGCTTTCTTT
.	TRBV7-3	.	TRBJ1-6	CASSLTGAGNSPLHF	TGTGCCAGCAGCTTAACTGGGGCTGGGAATTCACCCCTCCACTTT
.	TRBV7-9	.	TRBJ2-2	CASSAPFLATGELFF	TGTGCCAGCAGCGCGCCCTTTTTGGCCACCGGGGAGCTGTTTTTT
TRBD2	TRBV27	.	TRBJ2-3	CASSLRPSGGAKGSTDTQYF	TGTGCCAGCAGTTTACGCCCTAGCGGGGGGGCCAAGGGGAGCACAGATACGCAGTATTTT
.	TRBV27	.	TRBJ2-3	CASSHTDTQYF	TGTGCCAGCAGCCACACAGATACGCAGTATTTT
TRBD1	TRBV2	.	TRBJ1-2	CASSESGRGLGYTF	TGTGCCAGCAGTGAAAGTGGCAGGGGGTTGGGCTACACCTTC
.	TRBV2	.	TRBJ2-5	CASSLGPQETQYF	TGTGCCAGCAGCCTGGGCCCTCAAGAGACCCAGTACTTC
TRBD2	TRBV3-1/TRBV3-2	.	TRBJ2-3	CASSQELGGGGYTDTQYF	TGTGCCAGCAGCCAAGAATTGGGCGGGGGGGGATACACAGATACGCAGTATTTT
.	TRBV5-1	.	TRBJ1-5	CASIAGHNQPQHF	TGCGCCAGCATAGCAGGCCACAATCAGCCCCAGCATTTT
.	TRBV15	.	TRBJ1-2	CATSSHRALNYGYTF	TGTGCCACCAGCAGCCACAGGGCCTTAAACTATGGCTACACCTTC
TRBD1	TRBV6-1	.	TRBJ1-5	CASSEQGGNQPQHF	TGTGCCAGCAGTGAACAGGGGGGCAATCAGCCCCAGCATTTT
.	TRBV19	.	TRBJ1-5	CASTDGQLYQPQHF	TGTGCCAGTACCGATGGACAGTTGTATCAGCCCCAGCATTTT
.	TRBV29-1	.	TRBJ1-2	CSVSGTSSYTF	TGCAGCGTCAGTGGGACTTCGAGCTACACCTTC
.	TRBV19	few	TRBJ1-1	CASKFAPPRNTEAFF	TGTGCCAGTAAATTTGCGCCGCCTAGGAACACTGAAGCTTTCTTT
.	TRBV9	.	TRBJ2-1	CASSVGRGSSYNEQFF	TGTGCCAGCAGCGTAGGTCGGGGGAGCTCCTACAATGAGCAGTTCTTC
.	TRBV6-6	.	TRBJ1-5	CASSSPEDQPQHF	TGTGCCAGCAGTTCGCCCGAAGATCAGCCCCAGCATTTT
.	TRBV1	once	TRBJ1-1	CTSSQVRRGSEAFF	TGCACCAGCAGCCAAGTAAGGAGGGGATCTGAAGCTTTCTTT
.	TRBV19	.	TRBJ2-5	CASSPGLNQETQYF	TGTGCCAGTAGTCCCGGACTGAACCAAGAGACCCAGTACTTC
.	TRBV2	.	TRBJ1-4	CASSERGTANEKLFF	TGTGCCAGCAGTGAACGGGGCACCGCAAATGAAAAACTGTTTTTT
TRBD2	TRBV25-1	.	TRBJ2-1	CASRGLAGNNEQFF	TGTGCCAGCAGGGGACTAGCGGGGAACAATGAGCAGTTCTTC
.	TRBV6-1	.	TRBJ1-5	CASSDGPKAFNQPQHF	TGTGCCAGCAGTGACGGCCCTAAGGCTTTCAATCAGCCCCAGCATTTT
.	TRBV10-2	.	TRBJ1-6	CASSESSPLHF	TGCGCCAGCAGTGAGTCTTCACCCCTCCACTTT
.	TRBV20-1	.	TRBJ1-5	CSASRRANQPQHF	TGCAGTGCTAGTCGCAGGGCCAATCAGCCCCAGCATTTT
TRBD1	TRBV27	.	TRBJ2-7	CASSFRDSTYEQYF	TGTGCCAGCAGTTTCCGGGACAGTACCTACGAGCAGTACTTC
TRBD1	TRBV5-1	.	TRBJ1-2	CASSSLRRTGEQGSYGYTF	TGCGCCAGCAGCTCCCTGCGAAGGACAGGGGAACAAGGGTCCTATGGCTACACCTTC
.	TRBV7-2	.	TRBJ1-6	CASSFKGSNSPLHF	TGTGCCAGCAGCTTCAAGGGGAGCAATTCACCCCTCCACTTT
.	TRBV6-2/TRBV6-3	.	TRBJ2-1	CASSYEDSYNEQFF	TGTGCCAGCAGTTACGAGGACTCCTACAATGAGCAGTTCTTC
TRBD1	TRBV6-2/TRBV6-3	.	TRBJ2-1	CASSRNRGAYNEQFF	TGTGCCAGCAGCCGCAACAGGGGAGCCTACAATGAGCAGTTCTTC
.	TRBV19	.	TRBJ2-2	CASSPSRGSSGELFF	TGTGCCAGTAGTCCAAGTAGGGGGTCGTCCGGGGAGCTGTTTTTT
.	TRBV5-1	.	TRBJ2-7	CASSPRTGPSYEQYF	TGCGCCAGCAGCCCCCGCACAGGTCCAAGCTACGAGCAGTACTTC
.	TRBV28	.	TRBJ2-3	CAGGPTSTDTQYF	TGTGCCGGGGGGCCCACTAGCACAGATACGCAGTATTTT